The 18 T cell receptor beta chains in this list originate from one sample, sequenced in a study of blood T cell repertoires in COVID-19. The repertoire was sequenced with immunoSEQ multiplex PCR; TCRdb's copy has only in-frame clones and lacks some. The data contain some 58,000 clones, 90% of them singletons. The sequencing sample was made of peripheral blood. Receptors were obtained from a man in his forties with acute or convalescent COVID-19.

The chain is built from TRBV30 and TRBJ1-4; TRBD1 matches at 7 bases. The germline V gene encodes CDR1 GTSNPN and CDR2 SVGIG (reference sequence). Trimming removed 6 bases from V and 4 bases from J; junction bases left unmatched: 5. The CDR3 extends over 13 amino acids. The CDR3: CACTTGFNEKLFF. The CDR3 DNA follows: TGTGCCTGTACGACAGGGTTTAATGAAAAACTGTTTTTT.

This clone is a singleton in its sample. This chain links TRBV5-4 with TRBJ2-5; 9 nucleotides agree with TRBD2. The V gene's germline CDR1 is SGHNT and CDR2 YYREEE (reference sequence). The V gene end was trimmed by 0 bases and the J gene end by 4 bases; junction bases not matched to a gene: 10. The CDR3 sequence is 17 residues long. The CDR3 DNA follows: TGTGCCAGCAGCTTGGGGGATGCGGGAGGGCGGGGAGAGACCCAGTACTTC. It encodes CASSLGDAGGRGETQYF.

The genes are TRBV3-1 (or the pseudogene TRBV3-2) and TRBJ1-1; D possibly corresponds to TRBD1 (5 bases). From germline, CDR1 is LGHDT and CDR2 YNNKEL (reference sequence). The CDR3 runs 13 residues. V was cut by 6 bases and J by 6 bases, with 14 bases left in between. CDR3: CASRGGGSAEAFF. DNA for the CDR3: TGTGCCAGCAGAGGCGGGGGTAGCGCTGAAGCTTTCTTT.

The J gene is TRBJ2-3, the V gene TRBV28; 8 bases are a match to TRBD2. The CDR3 has 16 residues. Trimming at V came to 4 bases and at J to 1 base, leaving 7 bases not matched to a gene. The germline CDR1 and CDR2 sequences are MDHEN and SYDVKM. The CDR3: CASSSPAGGGTDTQYF. CDR3 in DNA: TGTGCCAGCAGTTCACCCGCGGGAGGAGGCACAGATACGCAGTATTTT. The full variable domain, completed using reference TRBV28 and TRBJ2-3, is DVKVTQSSRYLVKRTGEKVFLECVQDMDHENMFWYRQDPGLGLRLIYFSYDVKMKEKGDIPEGYSVSREKKERFSLILESASTNQTSMYLCASSSPAGGGTDTQYFGPGTRLTVL.

The chain joins TRBV30 to TRBJ1-5, with 7 bases matching TRBD1. Germline loops: CDR1 GTSNPN, CDR2 SVGIG (reference sequence). V lost 4 bases and J lost 4; bases outside the gene matches: 4. The CDR3 length is 13 residues. In DNA, the CDR3 is TGTGCCTGGACAACACAGGGGAATCAGCCCCAGCATTTT. Translated, it gives CAWTTQGNQPQHF.

This chain uses TRBV5-1 with TRBJ1-2; 7 nucleotides line up with TRBD1. The CDR3 contains 15 residues. Trimming took 0 bases from V and 1 from J; bases not matched to a gene: 3. The germline V gene has CDR1 SGHRS and CDR2 YFSETQ. The CDR3 region has the DNA TGCGCCAGCAGCTTGGGGGACAGAGTTAACTATGGCTACACCTTC. Translated: CASSLGDRVNYGYTF.

CDR3 sequence reads: CASSLTGEPQHF. In DNA, the CDR3 is TGTGCCAGCAGTCTTACCGGGGAGCCCCAGCATTTT. V usage is TRBV12-3 or TRBV12-4 and J usage is TRBJ1-5; D call uncertain. V lost 5 bases to trimming and J lost 8 bases, with 10 bases between them. The CDR3 has 12 amino acids.

This chain connects TRBV4-3 to TRBJ2-2; 8 bases align to TRBD1. V trimming: 3 bases; J trimming: 6 bases; junction bases outside the gene matches: 6. The CDR3 totals 15 residues. Germline V gives CDR1 LGHNA, CDR2 YSLEER. The CDR3 region is CASSHGKQGAGELFF. CDR3 sequence (DNA): TGCGCCAGCAGCCATGGCAAACAGGGGGCCGGGGAGCTGTTTTTT.

This rearrangement joins TRBV28 to TRBJ2-2, with 11 bases that match TRBD1. The CDR3 runs to 16 residues. The trim removed 0 bases at V and 6 bases at J, leaving 3 bases unmatched. Germline-derived CDR1 and CDR2 are MDHEN and SYDVKM. The CDR3 DNA reads TGTGCCAGCAGTTTATGGTCGGACAGGGGGCCCGGGGAGCTGTTTTTT. This sequence encodes CASSLWSDRGPGELFF.

The V call is TRBV7-9, the J call TRBJ2-5; D not certain. Germline V gene lookup returns CDR1 SEHNR and CDR2 FQNEAQ (reference sequence). The CDR3 loop spans 13 amino acids. Between the trimmed V and J ends, which lost 5 bases and 1 base, there was a span of 8 bases. The DNA for the CDR3 is TGTGCCAGCAGCACGAGCCTCCAAGAGACCCAGTACTTC. Translated, it gives CASSTSLQETQYF.

The chain is built from TRBV30 and TRBJ2-5, with a weak D call TRBD2 (7 bases). Trimming shortened V by 2 bases and J by 4 bases, and 17 bases separated the two germline ends. The CDR3 has 15 amino acids. CDR1 is GTSNPN, CDR2 SVGIG, per germline (reference sequence). The CDR3 nucleotides read TGTGCCTGGAGTCCTAGGGGGGGAGTGGGAGAGACCCAGTACTTC. Protein: CAWSPRGGVGETQYF.

This clone has just one count. The chain links TRBV6-2 or TRBV6-3 to TRBJ1-2, with TRBD1 matching 8 bases. Germline V gene sequence: CDR1 MNHEY, CDR2 SVGEGT. This CDR3 has 14 residues. V dropped 6 bases and J dropped 6; count of bases not matched to a gene: 9. The CDR3 DNA reads TGTGCCAGCAGCCCACATCAGGGGGCGGATGGCTACACCTTC. Its translation: CASSPHQGADGYTF.

The chain uses TRBV19 and TRBJ1-6; 8 bases line up with TRBD1. After removal of 8 bases from V and 10 bases from J, the junction contained 10 bases not matched to a gene. In germline, CDR1 is LNHDA, CDR2 SQIVND (reference sequence). The CDR3 has 14 residues. CDR3 bases: TGTGCCAGTGCCCAAAGGACAGGGCTATCACCCCTCCACTTT. This gives the protein CASAQRTGLSPLHF. The variable domain in full, with the rest retrieved from reference TRBV19 and TRBJ1-6, is DGGITQSPKYLFRKEGQNVTLSCEQNLNHDAMYWYRQDPGQGLRLIYYSQIVNDFQKGDIAEGYSVSREKKESFPLTVTSAQKNPTAFYLCASAQRTGLSPLHFGNGTRLTVT.

This chain connects TRBV7-6 to TRBJ2-7, with 9 bases fitting TRBD2. Germline CDR1 is SGHVS and CDR2 is FNYEAQ. The trim removed 7 bases at V and 5 bases at J, leaving 6 bases unmatched. This CDR3 region has 13 residues. This chain's CDR3 is CASTPAGGHEQYF. The CDR3, as DNA: TGTGCCAGCACCCCGGCGGGAGGGCACGAGCAGTACTTC.

This clone was counted once. The V and J genes are TRBV29-1 and TRBJ2-5, with TRBD2 matching 9 bases. Per the germline V gene, CDR1 is SQVTM and CDR2 is ANQGSEA. With V trimmed by 7 bases and J by 5 bases, 8 bases remained unmatched. This CDR3 contains 13 residues. CDR3 amino acids: CSAIAGVVETQYF. The DNA of the CDR3 is TGCAGCGCCATAGCGGGAGTAGTGGAGACCCAGTACTTC. Together with reference TRBV29-1 and TRBJ2-5, the CDR3 gives the full variable domain: SAVISQKPSRDICQRGTSLTIQCQVDSQVTMMFWYRQQPGQSLTLIATANQGSEATYESGFVIDKFPISRPNLTFSTLTVSNMSPEDSSIYLCSAIAGVVETQYFGPGTRLLVL.

Details on this clone: At one end, the junction sequence differs from germline, possibly due to a read error. This chain joins TRBV14 and TRBJ2-5; TRBD1 matches 7 bases. This CDR3 region has 14 residues. Germline CDR1 is SGHDN and CDR2 is FVKESK. The CDR3: CASSPGGATIGGNF. In DNA form, the CDR3 reads TGTGCCAGCAGCCCCGGCGGAGCAACTATAGGGGGCAACTTC.

The rearrangement links TRBV10-3 to TRBJ1-1, with D perhaps matching TRBD1 (6 bases). V shed 6 bases and J shed 6 bases, with 11 bases lying between them. The CDR3 is 12 amino acids. The germline gives CDR1 ENHRY, CDR2 SYGVKD. CDR3 region: CAIRNRDSEAFF. The CDR3 DNA is TGTGCCATCAGAAACAGGGATTCTGAAGCTTTCTTT.

This sequence joins TRBV9 and TRBJ1-2; 7 positions match TRBD1. The junction had 7 bases not matched to a gene; V was cut back by 4 bases and J by 7 bases. The CDR3 contains 13 residues. Germline assignment: CDR1 SGDLS and CDR2 YYNGEE. The chain's CDR3 is CASSTTGVSGYTF. CDR3 nucleotides: TGTGCCAGCAGCACCACAGGGGTGAGTGGCTACACCTTC.